This T cell receptor (beta chain) derives from a study of siplizumab effects on memory and regulatory T cells (dated by TCRdb to the late 2010s). About the investigation overall: The effect of the anti-CD2 antibody siplizumab on alloreactive T-cell subsets was examined in allogeneic mixed lymphocyte reactions constructed from human PBMCs. Overall study outcomes, separate from this receptor: Siplizumab significantly lowered the cumulative frequency of alloreactive sequences that could be traced to unstimulated CD4+ memory T cells. Because sequences below about 10^-5 frequency were poorly captured, only a minor fraction of alloreactive clones could be mapped to unstimulated subsets. About 80-96% of proliferating CD4+ or CD8+ clones could not be given a naive or memory phenotype. Whether proliferating Tregs from siplizumab cultures were suppressive was not functionally confirmed. Unstimulated naive T cells appeared to be more diverse than memory T cells, and naive cells seemed to make a substantial contribution to the alloresponse. Of the alloreactive CD4+ clones that could be mapped, the Treg-derived share averaged about 67% with siplizumab compared with 26.9% in control reactions.

Turning to this clone: Its antigen target is currently unknown. Per-base quality was not reported, and no clone a single base away is much larger than it.

The library was obtained by the immunoSEQ multiplex PCR assay. Some 100,000 TCR templates per sample were assayed by the deep sequencing platform. Genomic DNA extracted from sorted T cells was used for TCRbeta CDR3 sequencing. The paper's data handling went like this. Clonal analysis of TCRbeta CDR3 data was done in the R programming language. Alloreactive CD4+ and CD8+ clones were defined by comparing unstimulated samples with post-reaction CFSE-low samples. By matching sequences to the repertoires of sorted unstimulated Treg and non-Treg cells, each alloreactive CD4+ clone was assigned a regulatory or non-regulatory origin. As stored in TCRdb, this immuneACCESS dataset retains in-frame rearrangements with V and J assigned. A fraction of the clones does not appear; measured against another copy, unresolved V genes explain less than half of the discrepancy, and the remainder lacks a known reason. The V and J calls and clone size are taken from that table; D and trimming were inferred from the DNA. The sample table contains some 120,000 clones; only one count was recorded for roughly 94% of them. The top ten hold approximately 1.8% of the sample.

TCRbeta CDR3 sequencing was performed on sorted unstimulated T cells and on proliferating T cells recovered from mixed lymphocyte reactions. Fresh whole blood from approximately 9 HLA-typed healthy donors was used to isolate PBMCs. Unstimulated CD4+ non-regulatory T cells were FACS-sorted to map the origin of alloreactive clones. The sequence came from a human donor in good health. Sequencing was done on a sample of non-Treg CD4+ T cells sorted from blood. The sample's cell subset or site, from its label and the paper: FACS-sorted unstimulated CD4+ non-regulatory T cells.

The nucleotides read TGTGCCACCCGGGGGGGGAATGGCTACACCTTC. Translated, this is CATRGGNGYTF. The chain was built from TRBV6-5 and TRBJ1-2; perhaps TRBD1 is the D gene, with 5 bases matching. Trimming takes 10 bases from V and 6 bases from J, and the germline ends sit 12 bases apart. The germline V gene gives CDR1 as MNHEY and CDR2 as SVGAGI. The CDR3 has 11 amino acids, counting the end cysteine and phenylalanine. Of the read, only the CDR3 DNA is kept; its 33 bases are in frame from base 1.